Listed below are T cell receptor beta chains from one sample, sequenced in a study of cytomegalovirus exposure and HLA in healthy donors. The protocol was immunoSEQ multiplex PCR, while the TCRdb copy is restricted to in-frame clones and leaves out a portion. This sample has approximately 100,000 clones, with around 67% found just once. What was sequenced was PBMCs. The source of these receptors is a human donor in good health. CDR3s include the opening cysteine and the closing phenylalanine or tryptophan. Each record gives: CDR3 protein, CDR3 DNA, D gene, clone size, V gene, J gene. D genes are given only for firm matches. A clone size is listed for some rows: how often the clone was seen (once, few, many), or a class if it is expanded.

CDR3aa: CASSQSRRDRGLIGPLHF; CDR3nt: TGCGCCAGCAGTCAATCCCGACGGGACAGGGGTTTGATTGGACCCCTCCACTTT; d_gene: TRBD1; abundance: -; v_gene: TRBV23-1; j_gene: TRBJ1-6
CDR3aa: CASSLGRSQDTQYF; CDR3nt: TGCGCCAGCAGCTTGGGGCGGTCCCAAGATACGCAGTATTTT; d_gene: -; abundance: -; v_gene: TRBV5-1; j_gene: TRBJ2-3
CDR3aa: CASTLGLAQETQYF; CDR3nt: TGTGCCAGCACCTTGGGACTAGCCCAAGAGACCCAGTACTTC; d_gene: TRBD2; abundance: few; v_gene: TRBV5-4; j_gene: TRBJ2-5
CDR3aa: CASSYSDRGFPYGYTF; CDR3nt: TGTGCCAGCAGTTACTCGGACAGGGGGTTTCCCTATGGCTACACCTTC; d_gene: TRBD1; abundance: once; v_gene: TRBV6-5; j_gene: TRBJ1-2
CDR3aa: CAWSARQGRNTIYF; CDR3nt: TGTGCCTGGAGCGCCCGGCAGGGCAGAAACACCATATATTTT; d_gene: -; abundance: -; v_gene: TRBV30; j_gene: TRBJ1-3
CDR3aa: CASSLGQSMNTEAFF; CDR3nt: TGTGCCAGCAGCCTAGGACAGAGCATGAACACTGAAGCTTTCTTT; d_gene: -; abundance: few; v_gene: TRBV14; j_gene: TRBJ1-1
CDR3aa: CASSPGMNTEAFF; CDR3nt: TGCGCCAGCAGTCCGGGGATGAACACTGAAGCTTTCTTT; d_gene: -; abundance: -; v_gene: TRBV5-1; j_gene: TRBJ1-1
CDR3aa: CASSRDRGPYEQYF; CDR3nt: TGTGCCAGCAGCCGGGACAGGGGGCCGTACGAGCAGTACTTC; d_gene: TRBD1; abundance: -; v_gene: TRBV7-2; j_gene: TRBJ2-7
CDR3aa: CSAALDGELFF; CDR3nt: TGCAGCGCTGCCTTAGACGGGGAGCTGTTTTTT; d_gene: -; abundance: -; v_gene: TRBV29-1; j_gene: TRBJ2-2
CDR3aa: CASSVSPGRFSEKLFF; CDR3nt: TGTGCCAGCAGCGTGAGCCCAGGGAGGTTTAGTGAAAAACTGTTTTTT; d_gene: -; abundance: -; v_gene: TRBV9; j_gene: TRBJ1-4
CDR3aa: CASSIRNQGRSYGYTF; CDR3nt: TGTGCCAGTAGTATTCGAAACCAGGGGCGCAGCTATGGCTACACCTTC; d_gene: -; abundance: once; v_gene: TRBV19; j_gene: TRBJ1-2
CDR3aa: CASTLNTGYYGYTF; CDR3nt: TGTGCCAGCACCTTAAATACAGGGTACTATGGCTACACCTTC; d_gene: -; abundance: -; v_gene: TRBV6-5; j_gene: TRBJ1-2
CDR3aa: CASSWGQGGYEQYF; CDR3nt: TGTGCCAGCAGCTGGGGACAGGGCGGCTACGAGCAGTACTTC; d_gene: TRBD1; abundance: -; v_gene: TRBV7-2; j_gene: TRBJ2-7
CDR3aa: CASSFQTGREKLFF; CDR3nt: TGTGCCAGCAGCTTTCAGACAGGGAGAGAAAAACTGTTTTTT; d_gene: TRBD1; abundance: few; v_gene: TRBV7-9; j_gene: TRBJ1-4
CDR3aa: CASALTGVDNEQFF; CDR3nt: TGTGCTAGTGCCCTCACAGGTGTGGACAATGAGCAGTTCTTC; d_gene: -; abundance: -; v_gene: TRBV12-5; j_gene: TRBJ2-1
CDR3aa: CASSSRGDRLFYGYTF; CDR3nt: TGTGCCAGCAGCTCTAGAGGGGACAGACTTTTCTATGGCTACACCTTC; d_gene: TRBD1; abundance: -; v_gene: TRBV7-8; j_gene: TRBJ1-2
CDR3aa: CASKPRGLLQETQYF; CDR3nt: TGTGCCAGCAAGCCTCGCGGACTTCTTCAAGAGACCCAGTACTTC; d_gene: -; abundance: -; v_gene: TRBV27; j_gene: TRBJ2-5
CDR3aa: CASSQDRGQGYEQYF; CDR3nt: TGCGCCAGCAGCCAAGATAGGGGACAGGGGTACGAGCAGTACTTC; d_gene: TRBD1; abundance: -; v_gene: TRBV4-3; j_gene: TRBJ2-7
CDR3aa: CASSARDNAIYEQYF; CDR3nt: TGTGCCAGCAGCGCCCGGGACAACGCAATCTACGAGCAGTACTTC; d_gene: -; abundance: -; v_gene: TRBV7-9; j_gene: TRBJ2-7
CDR3aa: CSARTNNEQFF; CDR3nt: TGCAGTGCACGGACTAACAATGAGCAGTTCTTC; d_gene: -; abundance: -; v_gene: TRBV20-1; j_gene: TRBJ2-1
CDR3aa: CASSRTGGGIYEQYF; CDR3nt: TGTGCCAGCAGCCGGACAGGGGGCGGTATCTACGAGCAGTACTTC; d_gene: TRBD1; abundance: -; v_gene: TRBV5-5; j_gene: TRBJ2-7
CDR3aa: CSASRSGEQYF; CDR3nt: TGCAGTGCTAGTAGGAGTGGCGAGCAGTACTTC; d_gene: -; abundance: -; v_gene: TRBV20-1; j_gene: TRBJ2-7
CDR3aa: CASSIRGGQDTQYF; CDR3nt: TGTGCCAGTAGTATACGAGGGGGTCAAGATACGCAGTATTTT; d_gene: -; abundance: -; v_gene: TRBV19; j_gene: TRBJ2-3
CDR3aa: CASSREGFAEAFF; CDR3nt: TGTGCCAGTAGTAGAGAGGGCTTTGCTGAAGCTTTCTTT; d_gene: -; abundance: -; v_gene: TRBV19; j_gene: TRBJ1-1
CDR3aa: CASSPGDRVAGANVLTF; CDR3nt: TGTGCCAGCAGCCCTGGGGACAGGGTGGCTGGGGCCAACGTCCTGACTTTC; d_gene: TRBD1; abundance: -; v_gene: TRBV7-9; j_gene: TRBJ2-6
CDR3aa: CASGLATGDVEKLFF; CDR3nt: TGTGCTAGTGGTTTGGCGACAGGGGATGTTGAAAAACTGTTTTTT; d_gene: TRBD1; abundance: -; v_gene: TRBV12-5; j_gene: TRBJ1-4
CDR3aa: CASSQVEGDYNYGYTF; CDR3nt: TGCGCCAGCAGCCAAGTAGAAGGAGATTATAACTATGGCTACACCTTC; d_gene: -; abundance: -; v_gene: TRBV4-3; j_gene: TRBJ1-2
CDR3aa: CASGFIPGAGYTF; CDR3nt: TGTGCTAGTGGTTTCATCCCAGGGGCTGGCTACACCTTC; d_gene: -; abundance: -; v_gene: TRBV12-5; j_gene: TRBJ1-2
CDR3aa: CASSSSIFRGRREQYF; CDR3nt: TGTGCCAGCAGCTCCTCCATCTTTAGGGGTCGGCGCGAGCAGTACTTC; d_gene: -; abundance: once; v_gene: TRBV12-1; j_gene: TRBJ2-7
CDR3aa: CASSQGTVEQYF; CDR3nt: TGTGCCAGCAGCCAGGGGACAGTAGAGCAGTACTTC; d_gene: TRBD1; abundance: -; v_gene: TRBV5-4; j_gene: TRBJ2-7
CDR3aa: CASSFGTSYGYTF; CDR3nt: TGTGCCAGCAGCTTCGGGACATCCTATGGCTACACCTTC; d_gene: -; abundance: -; v_gene: TRBV11-2; j_gene: TRBJ1-2